The clone carrying this TCR beta chain has a single count. V lost 5 bases, J lost 0 bases, and 17 bases lay in between. There are 17 residues in the CDR3. Germline-derived CDR1 and CDR2 are LNHDA and SQIVND (reference sequence). This sample was taken from a study of T cell changes during pregnancy in multiple sclerosis. Assay used: immunoSEQ multiplex PCR; TCRdb lists only in-frame clones, some missing. Of tens of thousands of clones in the sample, about 94% were seen once. The specimen comprised peripheral blood, sampled in the first trimester of pregnancy. This chain joins TRBV19 and TRBJ1-3; a possible D gene is TRBD1 (6 bases). The sequence derives from a female donor in good health, enrolled as a control in a pregnancy study. CDR3 residues: CASSFLLTGSSGNTIYF. The CDR3 DNA reads TGTGCCAGTAGTTTCCTTCTGACAGGTTCCTCTGGAAACACCATATATTTT.